This is a list of T cell receptor beta chains from one sample in a study of human T cells and chemical hapten exposure. TCRdb passed the RACE reads through MiXCR, listing each CDR3 protein once. The table records about 120,000 distinct CDR3 sequences, about 13% of them present only once. The sequencing here drew on whole blood, taken in connection with sensitization to the hapten diphenylcyclopropenone (DPC). All receptors come from a man younger than 30 with alopecia areata. Some clones in this sample may be carry-over from other donors' samples. Both conserved end residues are trimmed from each CDR3. The order of the fields is clone size, V gene, CDR3 protein. Some rows mark clone size as missing; the rest say once, few, many or name a class of expanded clone.

few TRBV12-3/TRBV12-4 ASSKTDRGVTEAF
. TRBV6-2/TRBV6-3 ASSYSKGFGGRYEQY
. TRBV6-2/TRBV6-3 ASSPTYNEQF
few TRBV10-2 ASSLAVMKQF
few TRBV4-2 ASSQEALDTQY
many TRBV12-5 ASGLVSAGDEAF
. TRBV11-2 ASSLGPPGSRQPQH
. TRBV27 ASTFLGGRSGELF
. TRBV29-1 SVESGDWSSGNTIY
few TRBV6-5 ASSYRGGPLY
few TRBV15 ATSRGAGLMNTEAF
. TRBV12-5 ASALRGELF
few TRBV27 ASSYRDRDPDTQY
. TRBV28 ASSFRRGGEDTEAF
few TRBV3-1 ASSQGQRGGNEQF
few TRBV7-9 ASSLPTGGNTGELF